The clone carrying this TCR beta chain has more than one count but fewer than ten. The data derive from a study of blood T cell repertoires in COVID-19. Study at large: There were acute and convalescent COVID-19 samples, and they came from the United States, Italy and Spain. T cells, B-cell-depleted T cells, or PBMCs provided the cDNA or gDNA that served as material.

This CDR3 spans 17 amino acids. Germline V gene sequence: CDR1 MNHEY, CDR2 SMNVEV (reference sequence). With 3 bases clipped from V and 5 bases from J, the junction kept 8 bases outside the gene matches. All enrollees were roughly 18 to 89 years old and from 25 or so US areas. The table came from immunoSEQ multiplex PCR; TCRdb's copy has only in-frame clones and leaves some out. The data show 380,000 or so clones, 88% seen once. The clonotype was recovered from a woman under 40 with acute COVID-19. This chain connects TRBV27 to TRBJ1-6; the match to TRBD1 covers 9 bases. Material: PBMCs or T cells enriched from blood (not recorded which). The CDR3 here is CASSFVRGDRDNSPLHF. Here the CDR3 DNA reads TGTGCCAGCAGTTTTGTTCGGGGGGACAGGGATAATTCACCCCTCCACTTT.